A single sample gave rise to the 11 T cell receptor beta chains below, sequenced in a study of shared clonotypes between healthy human individuals. Only in-frame clones appear in the TCRdb table, and some are missing; sequencing was by immunoSEQ multiplex PCR. The table lists roughly 220,000 clones, 50% to 80% of them singletons. Sequenced material: memory CD4+ T cells sorted from blood. As for subset: CD45RA-negative fraction. The receptors derive from a man aged 25 to 45 in good health.

The rearrangement uses TRBV2 and TRBJ2-7; 7 bases match TRBD1. The CDR3 contains 15 residues. Germline V lookup: CDR1 SNHLY, CDR2 FYNNEI. Unmatched junction bases numbered 4, after V lost 2 bases and J lost 0 bases. The CDR3 is CASSEQGVSSYEQYF. The CDR3 DNA reads TGTGCCAGCAGTGAACAGGGGGTTTCCTCCTACGAGCAGTACTTC.

This clone showed up just a few times. The rearrangement joins TRBV7-6 to TRBJ2-3; D is unresolved. The V gene lost 5 bases and the J gene lost 2 bases, with 8 bases spanning the gap. The CDR3 covers 13 residues. Germline loops: CDR1 SGHVS, CDR2 FNYEAQ. This CDR3 reads CASSPRLTDTQYF. CDR3 DNA sequence: TGTGCCAGCAGCCCTCGGCTCACAGATACGCAGTATTTT.

The gene calls are TRBV28 and TRBJ2-7; 9 nucleotides line up with TRBD2. With V trimmed by 5 bases and J by 5 bases, 7 bases remained unmatched. The CDR3 spans 14 residues. Germline CDR1 and CDR2: MDHEN and SYDVKM. The DNA of the CDR3 is TGTGCCAGCAGTGGGGCTAGCGGGACCGACGAGCAGTACTTC. It encodes CASSGASGTDEQYF.

This clone appeared a few times. This chain uses TRBV11-3 with TRBJ2-1; D gene uncertain. Trimming pared 6 bases from V and 4 bases from J, leaving 16 bases between. Germline V gene sequence: CDR1 SGHNT, CDR2 YENEEA. This CDR3 is 15 amino acids long. The CDR3 nucleotides are TGTGCCAGCAGTCCCGATCAAGGAGTATACAATGAGCAGTTCTTC. Translating it yields CASSPDQGVYNEQFF.

This CDR3 is CSVIEGRTGNTDTQYF. The CDR3, as DNA: TGCAGCGTCATCGAGGGTAGGACAGGGAACACAGATACGCAGTATTTT. The V gene is TRBV29-1, the J gene TRBJ2-3; 8 positions match TRBD1. Trimming took 6 bases from V and 2 from J; bases not matched to a gene: 13. CDR1 and CDR2 (germline): SQVTM, ANQGSEA. CDR3 length: 16 residues.

This clone was detected a few times. V gene TRBV18 combines with J gene TRBJ2-1, with TRBD1 identical over 8 bases. The V and J ends lost 2 bases and 0 bases, in that order; junction bases with no gene match: 3. This CDR3 is 16 amino acids long. Germline CDR1 is KGHSH and CDR2 is LQKENI. The CDR3 DNA is TGTGCCAGCTCACCAAGGACAGGGTCCTCCTACAATGAGCAGTTCTTC. This gives the protein CASSPRTGSSYNEQFF. The full variable domain, completed using reference TRBV18 and TRBJ2-1, is NAGVMQNPRHLVRRRGQEARLRCSPMKGHSHVYWYRQLPEEGLKFMVYLQKENIIDESGMPKERFSAEFPKEGPSILRIQQVVRGDSAAYFCASSPRTGSSYNEQFFGPGTRLTVL.

The genes are TRBV27 and TRBJ1-5; the D gene is possibly TRBD1 (5 bases). From germline, CDR1 is MNHEY and CDR2 SMNVEV (reference sequence). The CDR3 has 18 residues. Deletions cut 5 bases from V and 0 bases from J, with 20 bases between. CDR3 in DNA: TGTGCCAGCAGTCGAGACAGACGAGGAGCTTATAGCAATCAGCCCCAGCATTTT. Translated: CASSRDRRGAYSNQPQHF.

In this sample, this clone turned up a few times. The chain recombines TRBV7-3 with TRBJ2-2, with D possibly being TRBD1 or TRBD2 (5 bases each). Germline V gene lookup returns CDR1 SGHTA and CDR2 FQGTGA. The CDR3 has 15 residues. Trimming shortened V by 5 bases and J by 5 bases, and 15 bases separated the two germline ends. The CDR3, as DNA: TGTGCCAGCAGCGGGGGAATCTCGGGGACCGGGGAGCTGTTTTTT. The encoded protein is CASSGGISGTGELFF.

This chain joins TRBV7-2 and TRBJ1-4; 10 nucleotides match TRBD1. Germline trimming cut 4 bases from V and 4 bases from J; bases unmatched to any gene: 3. Germline V lookup: CDR1 SGHTA, CDR2 FQGNSA. This CDR3 has 15 residues. The CDR3 DNA sequence: TGTGCCAGCAGCTACGGACAGGGGGTTAATGAAAAACTGTTTTTT. Protein sequence: CASSYGQGVNEKLFF.

V usage is TRBV10-3 and J usage is TRBJ2-4; 10 nucleotides line up with TRBD1. Germline loops: CDR1 ENHRY, CDR2 SYGVKD. The CDR3 runs 14 residues. V lost 2 bases to trimming and J lost 7 bases; unmatched junction nucleotides: 2. The CDR3 reads CAISEATGGNIQYF. CDR3 DNA: TGTGCCATCAGTGAGGCGACAGGGGGCAACATTCAGTACTTC.

As to this clone: Other DNA sequences in this specimen translate into the identical CDR3. This sequence joins TRBV27 and TRBJ1-2; D perhaps matches TRBD1 (6 bases). The CDR3 has 15 amino acids. Germline CDR1 is MNHEY and CDR2 is SMNVEV (reference sequence). V was cut by 0 bases and J by 5 bases, with 13 bases left in between. CDR3 residues: CASSLSPDSRYGYTF. The DNA for the CDR3 is TGTGCCAGCAGTTTATCGCCGGACAGCAGATATGGCTACACCTTC.